A selection of T cell receptor beta chains follows, all from one sample in a study of cytotoxic CD8 clonotypes in ibrutinib-treated CLL. The table came from immunoSEQ multiplex PCR; TCRdb's copy has only in-frame clones and leaves some out. The sample carries some 300,000 clones, around four fifths recorded once. The sequenced sample was PBMCs, obtained before ibrutinib treatment. Receptors were obtained from a human donor with chronic lymphocytic leukemia. CDR3s include the opening cysteine and the closing phenylalanine or tryptophan. The D gene is left open where the match is weak. The listing skips clone size in some rows; elsewhere it reads once, few, many or a size class.

>TRBJ2-7|13|TRBV19|-|-
CASRYGGMYEQYF
TGTGCCAGTAGGTACGGGGGTATGTACGAGCAGTACTTC
>TRBJ2-1|16|TRBV9|few|TRBD2
CASSAASGSSYNEQFF
TGTGCCAGCAGCGCCGCTAGCGGGAGTTCATACAATGAGCAGTTCTTC
>TRBJ2-7|14|TRBV29-1|-|-
CSVAPPGGSYEQYF
TGCAGCGTCGCCCCCCCTGGGGGAAGCTACGAGCAGTACTTC
>TRBJ2-6|19|TRBV5-4|-|TRBD1
CASSRSLNRGSSGANVLTF
TGTGCCAGCAGCAGATCGCTAAACAGGGGTAGCTCTGGGGCCAACGTCCTGACTTTC
>TRBJ1-1|13|TRBV10-3|-|-
CAMSGQQNTEAFF
TGTGCCATGAGCGGACAGCAGAACACTGAAGCTTTCTTT
>TRBJ2-7|17|TRBV7-9|-|TRBD2
CASSSTPSGGKDYEQYF
TGTGCCAGCAGCTCAACCCCTAGCGGGGGGAAGGATTACGAGCAGTACTTC
>TRBJ1-3|15|TRBV2|-|TRBD1
CASRQRTGPGNTIYF
TGTGCCAGCAGACAGAGGACAGGGCCGGGAAACACCATATATTTT
>TRBJ2-7|15|TRBV6-5|-|-
CASSYSGVLSYEQYF
TGTGCCAGCAGTTATTCTGGCGTCCTCTCCTACGAGCAGTACTTC
>TRBJ2-7|15|TRBV27|-|TRBD2
CASRGLAGGLYEQYF
TGTGCCAGCAGGGGACTAGCGGGAGGTCTGTACGAGCAGTACTTC
>TRBJ2-7|15|TRBV6-5|-|TRBD2
CASSLTSDFSYEQYF
TGTGCCAGCAGCCTCACTAGCGATTTCTCCTACGAGCAGTACTTC
>TRBJ1-5|14|TRBV7-9|-|-
CASSLLAENQPQHF
TGTGCCAGCAGCTTATTGGCCGAGAATCAGCCCCAGCATTTT
>TRBJ2-7|13|TRBV30|-|TRBD1
CAWRDRGKDEQYF
TGTGCCTGGAGGGACAGGGGGAAAGACGAGCAGTACTTC
>TRBJ1-3|11|TRBV20-1|-|-
CGLGTGNTIYF
TGCGGCCTGGGAACTGGAAACACCATATATTTT
>TRBJ2-5|16|TRBV7-2|-|-
CASDLASGRRKETQYF
TGTGCCAGCGATCTGGCCAGCGGACGACGAAAAGAGACCCAGTACTTC
>TRBJ2-1|12|TRBV29-1|-|-
CSVDSGWNEQFF
TGCAGCGTTGACAGCGGATGGAATGAGCAGTTCTTC
>TRBJ2-7|14|TRBV28|-|-
CASSFSENSYEQYF
TGTGCCAGCAGTTTTAGCGAAAACTCCTACGAGCAGTACTTC
>TRBJ2-4|16|TRBV19|-|-
CASSIAGQVAKNIQYF
TGTGCCAGTAGTATAGCGGGCCAAGTAGCCAAAAACATTCAGTACTTC
>TRBJ2-3|15|TRBV5-1|-|TRBD1
CASSTGQGSTDTQYF
TGCGCCAGCAGCACGGGACAGGGGAGCACAGATACGCAGTATTTT
>TRBJ1-1|15|TRBV18|once|TRBD1
CASSPRQGRNTEAFF
TGTGCCAGCTCACCGCGACAGGGGCGGAACACTGAAGCTTTCTTT
>TRBJ2-7|15|TRBV14|-|TRBD2
CASSLGLAVTYEQYF
TGTGCCAGCAGCCTGGGACTAGCGGTTACCTACGAGCAGTACTTC
>TRBJ2-3|14|TRBV10-3|-|-
CAISPPGTPDTQYF
TGTGCCATCTCCCCCCCCGGGACCCCAGATACGCAGTATTTT
>TRBJ2-7|14|TRBV7-2|-|-
CASSLRDPPGEQYF
TGTGCCAGCAGCCTTAGAGACCCGCCAGGGGAGCAGTACTTC
>TRBJ2-3|15|TRBV19|-|TRBD2
CASSESGSSSDTQYF
TGTGCCAGTAGTGAGAGCGGGAGTAGCTCAGATACGCAGTATTTT
>TRBJ2-3|15|TRBV6-6|-|-
CASSYSGLATDTQYF
TGTGCCAGCAGTTACTCTGGGCTAGCCACAGATACGCAGTATTTT
>TRBJ2-7|17|TRBV28|-|TRBD2
CASSLPGAGAGSYEQYF
TGTGCCAGCAGCTTACCAGGAGCGGGAGCAGGGTCCTACGAGCAGTACTTC
>TRBJ2-7|14|TRBV28|-|-
CASRRASLHYEQYF
TGTGCCAGCCGCCGGGCTAGCTTACACTACGAGCAGTACTTC
>TRBJ2-3|15|TRBV5-6|-|-
CASSFYSGGTDTQYF
TGTGCCAGCAGCTTCTATTCTGGGGGCACAGATACGCAGTATTTT
>TRBJ2-5|14|TRBV9|-|-
CASSVRGDMETQYF
TGTGCCAGCAGCGTGAGGGGGGACATGGAGACCCAGTACTTC
>TRBJ2-1|14|TRBV6-4|-|-
CASGEGGTGDEQFF
TGTGCCAGTGGAGAAGGGGGGACTGGCGATGAGCAGTTCTTC
>TRBJ1-3|14|TRBV30|-|-
CAWSSGLAGNTIYF
TGTGCCTGGAGCTCAGGCCTCGCTGGAAACACCATATATTTT
>TRBJ2-3|16|TRBV9|-|TRBD2
CASSVLAGVGTDTQYF
TGTGCCAGCAGCGTACTAGCGGGAGTAGGCACAGATACGCAGTATTTT
>TRBJ1-5|13|TRBV30|-|TRBD1
CAWETGGNQPQHF
TGTGCCTGGGAGACAGGGGGCAATCAGCCCCAGCATTTT
>TRBJ2-1|15|TRBV2|-|TRBD2
CASRRPGTSSYEQFF
TGTGCCAGCCGACGCCCCGGGACTAGTTCATATGAGCAGTTCTTC
>TRBJ1-5|15|TRBV4-2|-|-
CASSQDGGSNQPQHF
TGTGCCAGCAGCCAAGATGGGGGGAGCAATCAGCCCCAGCATTTT
>TRBJ1-1|14|TRBV25-1|-|-
CASSGGGVGTEAFF
TGTGCCAGCAGTGGTGGGGGGGTTGGGACTGAAGCTTTCTTT
>TRBJ2-5|15|TRBV5-1|once|-
CASSLEPSGRETQYF
TGCGCCAGCAGCTTGGAGCCCTCCGGAAGAGAGACCCAGTACTTC
>TRBJ1-1|13|TRBV7-2|-|-
CASSLHRDGEAFF
TGTGCCAGCAGCTTACACCGGGACGGTGAAGCTTTCTTT
>TRBJ2-2|15|TRBV6-5|-|TRBD1
CASSSTGEDTGELFF
TGTGCCAGCAGTTCGACAGGGGAGGACACCGGGGAGCTGTTTTTT
>TRBJ2-1|11|TRBV29-1|-|-
CSVGGYNEQFF
TGCAGCGTTGGGGGCTACAATGAGCAGTTCTTC
>TRBJ2-2|13|TRBV30|-|-
CAWSKIGKGELFF
TGTGCCTGGAGTAAGATCGGGAAAGGGGAGCTGTTTTTT
>TRBJ1-3|15|TRBV7-2|-|-
CASSLGSSSGNTIYF
TGTGCCAGCAGCTTAGGTTCGAGCTCTGGAAACACCATATATTTT
>TRBJ2-1|14|TRBV10-3|few|-
CAISRDSSYNEQFF
TGTGCCATCAGTCGAGACAGCTCCTACAATGAGCAGTTCTTC
>TRBJ1-2|12|TRBV28|-|-
CASSGHNYGYTF
TGTGCCAGCAGCGGACATAACTATGGCTACACCTTC
>TRBJ2-3|18|TRBV9|-|TRBD1
CASSQSKYGTGWADTQYF
TGTGCCAGCAGCCAAAGCAAATACGGGACAGGGTGGGCAGATACGCAGTATTTT
>TRBJ1-4|16|TRBV9|-|-
CASSGRTGLANEKLFF
TGTGCCAGCAGCGGACGAACAGGGTTGGCTAATGAAAAACTGTTTTTT
>TRBJ2-3|13|TRBV28|-|-
CASRFPSTDTQYF
TGTGCCAGCAGATTCCCGAGCACAGATACGCAGTATTTT
>TRBJ1-5|15|TRBV5-1|-|-
CASRPGSYSNQPQHF
TGCGCCAGCAGGCCAGGGAGCTATAGCAATCAGCCCCAGCATTTT
>TRBJ2-1|16|TRBV9|-|TRBD2
CASSPRTSGAYNEQFF
TGTGCCAGCAGCCCTCGGACTAGCGGAGCTTACAATGAGCAGTTCTTC